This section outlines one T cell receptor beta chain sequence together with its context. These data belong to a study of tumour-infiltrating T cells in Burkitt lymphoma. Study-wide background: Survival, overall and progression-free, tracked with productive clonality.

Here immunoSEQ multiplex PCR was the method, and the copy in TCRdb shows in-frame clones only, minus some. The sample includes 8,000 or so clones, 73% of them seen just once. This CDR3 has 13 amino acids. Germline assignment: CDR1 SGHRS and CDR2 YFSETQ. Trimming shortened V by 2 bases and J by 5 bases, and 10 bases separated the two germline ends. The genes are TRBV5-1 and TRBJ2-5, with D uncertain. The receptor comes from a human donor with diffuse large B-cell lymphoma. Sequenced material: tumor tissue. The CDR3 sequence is CASSFPLSETQYF. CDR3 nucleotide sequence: TGCGCCAGCAGCTTTCCTTTGTCGGAGACCCAGTACTTC.